This T cell receptor (beta chain) originates from a study of shared clonotypes between healthy human individuals (dated by TCRdb to 2019 to 2021). Notes on the research overall: The cohort comprised two women and a few men aged 18 to 49 years. For each donor, CD4 naive and CD4 memory were each run on three plates, CD8 naive on two plates, and CD8 memory on one plate. To estimate repertoire size and how much clonotype sharing occurs between individuals, the study deeply sequenced the blood TCR repertoires of about 5 healthy adults. Leukapheresis yielded between about 0.8 and 9.5 billion PBMCs per donor. Different laboratories and diverse techniques were used to prepare libraries and sequence TCR repertoires, to increase sequencing depth and limit assay-specific biases.

Using the deep immunoSEQ assay, multiplex PCR amplified TCR CDR3 regions from genomic DNA. Extracted genomic DNA from each cell subset was spread evenly across all wells of several immunoSEQ 96-well plates, with each plate serving as a replicate. For sorted subsets, each replicate PCR was loaded with approximately 0.2 ug genomic DNA, equivalent to some 27,000 T cell genomes. Purified libraries were measured with a Qubit 3.0 fluorometer, size-checked on a Bioanalyzer 2100, and measured again with the KAPA Library Quantification kit. A separate single-read 150-cycle Illumina NextSeq 550 flow cell was used to sequence each immunoSEQ 96-well plate. As for how the authors treated the data: The immunoSEQ output contained only junctional sequences without quality scores, so filtering could not match that applied to full-length reads. To assign V/J genes and CDR3, sequences were annotated against IMGT germline references using PyIR, a Python wrapper for IgBLAST v1.9. Any read was removed if the V/J assignment was weak (E-value above 1e-6), the CDR3 was missing, or the read contained stop codons, out-of-frame junctions, or ambiguous translated residues. V3J clonotypes were defined by identical inferred V gene, J gene, and CDR3 amino acid sequence. Percentage overlap between repertoires was calculated by dividing the number of shared unique clonotypes by the size of the smaller repertoire. Repertoire richness was assessed with RTK rarefaction, the Chao1 estimator, and Recon v2.1 estimates of unobserved clonotypes. For all TCRbeta clonotypes obtained by the gDNA method from a handful of donors, generation probabilities were computed with OLGA. Entries here come from immuneACCESS through TCRdb and include only in-frame sequences with V and J called. Some clones fail to appear in such tables; in the studies checked, an unresolved V gene covers under half of the shortfall, and the cause of the remainder is unknown. V and J calls and clone size are as listed in that table; D and trimming were resolved from the DNA. The sample table records roughly 2.4 million clones; approximately 94% of these occur just once. The leading ten clones occupy approximately 0.13% of the sample.

Healthy HIV-negative adults with no recently reported acute infections or vaccinations were included as donors. Only Caucasian adults living in Nashville, Tennessee, USA were represented among the donors. CD4+ T cells were enriched by magnetic negative selection, after which naive cells were positively selected on CD45RA and the negative fraction was taken as the memory subset. After blood collection by leukapheresis, PBMCs were isolated using Ficoll-Histopaque density gradient centrifugation and then cryopreserved in the vapor phase of liquid nitrogen. Purity and quantity of every magnetically sorted T cell population were checked by analytical flow cytometry. From each sorted fraction, genomic DNA was isolated and quantified by UV absorbance on a Nanodrop 2000c. Comment on this clone: The antigen it binds to is not known. Qualities for individual bases were not recorded, and no much larger clone is one base off.

Summary of the overall study and its limitations: Estimated clonotype richness was generally larger for naive than for memory subsets. The small number of donors limited the genetic and exposure-history diversity represented. Compared with non-shared clonotypes, clonotypes shared by all four sorted-subset donors had higher generation probabilities. Pairwise subsampling led to the expectation that sequencing depth would affect the degree of clonotype sharing among donors. Rarefaction of sorted-subset datasets indicated incomplete sequencing despite the large sequencing depth. Across four donors, around 5% of naive CD4, 3.5% of naive CD8, 2.3% of memory CD4, and 0.4% to 0.45% of memory CD8 clonotypes were shared. Only blood was sampled, and tissue TCR repertoires likely differ from those in blood.

What was sequenced was naive CD4+ T cells sorted from blood. Explained via the paper, the cell subset or site label denotes: CD45RA+ positively selected. The receptor was isolated from a man between 18 and 29 years old in good health.

The DNA sequence is TGTGCCAGCAACCTAGAGGGTGGTAGCAATCAGCCCCAGCATTTT. Translation gives CASNLEGGSNQPQHF. The chain links TRBV28 with TRBJ1-5, with the D gene call left open. Reading the germline V gene gives CDR1 MDHEN and CDR2 SYDVKM. The CDR3 covers 15 residues, taking in both the cysteine and the phenylalanine. The read is trimmed to its CDR3 DNA, 45 bases read in frame from base 1. The trim is 7 bases for V and 0 bases for J, with a gap of 13 bases between the germline ends.